The following is a TCR beta chain sequence with its context. No antigen is known for it. The CDR3 has 17 amino acids. The germline V and J ends were trimmed by 1 base and 0 bases, with 12 bases remaining between them. CDR1 and CDR2 from the germline V gene are MGHRA and YSYEKL. The sample originates from a study of identical twins. General observations from the study: One should note that invariant MAIT and iNKT cells could partly confound zero-insertion analyses.

Template switching (which added a universal primer site) was used, and cDNA carried unique molecular identifiers. TCRdb re-called the 5' RACE reads with MiXCR, one entry per CDR3 protein. The table shows about 550,000 distinct CDR3 sequences, with about a fifth occurring only once. This sample also appeared in a second study, on yellow fever vaccine responses in identical twins. As that study records: Twins' vaccine T cell responses were reported to seem partly convergent and partly personalized.

The rearrangement uses TRBV4-1 and TRBJ2-2, with a weak D call TRBD2 (6 bases). Sequencing was carried out using CD4+ T cells sorted from blood. This receptor was taken from a woman between 18 and 30 years old in good health. The CDR3 DNA reads as TGCGCCAGCAGCCAAGGGAGGGGCAGGGCGAACACCGGGGAGCTGTTTTTT. Residues: CASSQGRGRANTGELFF.